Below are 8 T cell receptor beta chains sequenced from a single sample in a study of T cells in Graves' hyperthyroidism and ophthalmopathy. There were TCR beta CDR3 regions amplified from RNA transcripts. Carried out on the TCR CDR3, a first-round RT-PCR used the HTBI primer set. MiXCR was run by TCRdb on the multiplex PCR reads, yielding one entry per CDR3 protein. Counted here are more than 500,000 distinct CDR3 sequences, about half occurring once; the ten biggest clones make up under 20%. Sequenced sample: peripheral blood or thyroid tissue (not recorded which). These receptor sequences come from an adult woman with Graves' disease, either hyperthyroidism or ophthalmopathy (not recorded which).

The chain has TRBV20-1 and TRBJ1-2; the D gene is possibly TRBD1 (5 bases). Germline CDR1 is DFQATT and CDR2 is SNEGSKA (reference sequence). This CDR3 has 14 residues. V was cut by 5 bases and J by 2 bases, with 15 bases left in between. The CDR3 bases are TGCAGTGCTGGGGACGAAGGGGCGAACTATGGCTACACCTTC. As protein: CSAGDEGANYGYTF.

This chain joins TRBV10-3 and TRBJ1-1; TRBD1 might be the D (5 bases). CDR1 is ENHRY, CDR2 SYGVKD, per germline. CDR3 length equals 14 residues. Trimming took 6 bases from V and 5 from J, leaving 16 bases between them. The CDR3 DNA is TGTGCCATCAGCCCGGGACTAGCGGGAACTGAAGCTTTCTTT. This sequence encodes CAISPGLAGTEAFF.

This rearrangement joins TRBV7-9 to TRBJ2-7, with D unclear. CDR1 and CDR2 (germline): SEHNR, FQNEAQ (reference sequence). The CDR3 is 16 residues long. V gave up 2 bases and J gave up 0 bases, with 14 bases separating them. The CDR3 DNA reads TGTGCCAGCAGCTTATGGTCAGCTTCTTTCTCCTACGAGCAGTACTTC. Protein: CASSLWSASFSYEQYF.

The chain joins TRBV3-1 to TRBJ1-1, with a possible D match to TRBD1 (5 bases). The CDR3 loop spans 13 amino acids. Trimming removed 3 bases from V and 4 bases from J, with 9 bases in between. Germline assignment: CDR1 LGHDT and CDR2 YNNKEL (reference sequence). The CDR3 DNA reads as TGTGCCAGCAGCCAGGGGACGGGCACTGAAGCTTTCTTT. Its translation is CASSQGTGTEAFF.

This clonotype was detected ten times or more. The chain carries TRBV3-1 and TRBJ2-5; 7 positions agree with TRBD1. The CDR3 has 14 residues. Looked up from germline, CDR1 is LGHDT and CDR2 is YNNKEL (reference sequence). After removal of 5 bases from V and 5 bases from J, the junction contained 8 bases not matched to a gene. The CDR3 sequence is CASSETGSSETQYF. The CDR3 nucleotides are TGTGCCAGCAGCGAGACAGGGAGCAGCGAGACCCAGTACTTC.

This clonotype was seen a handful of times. DNA of the CDR3: TGTGCCAGTAGTCCCCATAAGAGGACTGAAGCTTTCTTT. Translated, it gives CASSPHKRTEAFF. This chain uses TRBV19 with TRBJ1-1; the D is unclear. With 5 bases removed from V and 5 bases from J, the gap between germline ends came to 12 bases. The V gene's germline CDR1 is LNHDA and CDR2 SQIVND (reference sequence). This CDR3 spans 13 amino acids.

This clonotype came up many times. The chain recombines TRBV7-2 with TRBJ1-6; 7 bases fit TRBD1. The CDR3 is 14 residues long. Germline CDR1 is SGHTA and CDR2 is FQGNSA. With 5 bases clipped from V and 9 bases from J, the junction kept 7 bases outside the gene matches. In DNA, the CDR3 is TGTGCCAGCAGCCTTACAGGGGTCGGTTCACCCCTCCACTTT. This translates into CASSLTGVGSPLHF.

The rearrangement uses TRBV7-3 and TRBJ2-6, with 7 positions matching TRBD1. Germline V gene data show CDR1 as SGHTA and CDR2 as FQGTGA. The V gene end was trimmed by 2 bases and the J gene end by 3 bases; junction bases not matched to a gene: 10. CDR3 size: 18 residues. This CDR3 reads CASSLSTGTPRGANVLTF. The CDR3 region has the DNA TGTGCCAGCAGCTTATCGACAGGGACCCCTCGTGGGGCCAACGTCCTGACTTTC. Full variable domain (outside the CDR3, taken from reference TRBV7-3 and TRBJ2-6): GAGVSQTPSNKVTEKGKYVELRCDPISGHTALYWYRQSLGQGPEFLIYFQGTGAADDSGLPNDRFFAVRPEGSVSTLKIQRTERGDSAVYLCASSLSTGTPRGANVLTFGAGSRLTVL.